This T cell receptor beta chain was recorded in a study of T cells after yellow fever vaccination (dated by TCRdb to about 2019). Study-level background: The SMART-Seq v4 Ultra Low Input RNA kit was used to prepare libraries from fractions with low cell numbers. To follow T-cell clones before and after both primary and booster YFV17D yellow fever vaccination, bulk TCR alpha and beta repertoires underwent longitudinal sequencing. The cohort comprised two healthy male donors, one aged 18 to 30 and one aged 30 to 40 years. Blood was collected at multiple timepoints before and after primary and secondary immunization, and bulk PBMC replicates and cell subsets were isolated.

Overall study outcomes, separate from this receptor: Because only two donors were included in the study, the extent to which the findings can be generalized is limited. A small share of clonotypes occurred in both CD4 and CD8 compartments, likely arising from convergent recombination. The secondary T-cell response was found to be weaker but faster than the primary response, with a peak reached on day 5 rather than on day 15. Because abundant contaminating clonotypes from the bulk population could be contained in FACS-sorted repertoires, computational filtering was required. Most clones expanded after primary vaccination (around 97% of CD4 and around 88% of CD8) were re-detected after the booster, suggesting that broad memory maintenance occurred.

The CDR3 contains 15 residues, cysteine and phenylalanine counted. Of all the DNA, just the CDR3 is kept, 45 bases in frame from base 1. From the germline V gene (reference sequence), CDR1 is SSHAT and CDR2 is FNYEAQ. This clonotype was picked up many times. This receptor's antigen is unknown. At one of its ends the junction is not consistent with the germline gene, which may arise from a read error. The reads were generated on an Illumina NovaSeq 6000. Synthesis of TCR cDNA relied on 5'RACE template switching, a step that introduced a universal primer site along with unique molecular identifiers. Priming for cDNA synthesis came from both the TCR alpha and TCR beta constant segments. Library amplification used two PCR steps, and the second PCR step added sample barcodes and sequencing adapters. Sequencing of libraries was done on Illumina HiSeq 2500 (2x100 bp) or NovaSeq (2x150 bp). The paper's processing steps were these. Demultiplexing of reads and collapsing into UMI consensus sequences were performed with MIGEC, and V(D)J alignment was carried out with MiXCR. Vaccine-responding clonotypes were identified with edgeR using replicate PBMC samples, with FDR below 0.01 and a log2 fold change above 5 up to day 15 being required. Bulk clonotypes were assigned CD4 or CD8 identity according to which sequenced CD4 or CD8 repertoire held them at higher abundance. Using fastp trimming at Q25 and MiXCR clonotype assembly, TCRdb reanalyzed the public sequencing data and kept in-frame beta chains. Rows with a matching CDR3 protein are joined into one entry that keeps the most common DNA and genes. None of the V and J calls come from the authors' own analysis; TCRdb made them. This sample is represented by 250,000 to 400,000 distinct CDR3 sequences; around 4.4% of them were singletons. Roughly a fifth of the sample goes to the ten largest clones.

Taken with the paper, the label for treatment or condition translates to: live attenuated yellow fever vaccine strain. At each blood-draw timepoint, two biological replicates of bulk PBMCs were obtained. A standard Ficoll-Paque protocol was used to isolate PBMCs from peripheral blood. TriZol was used to extract RNA from bulk PBMCs, from CD4 and CD8 fractions, and from dextramer-positive and dextramer-negative fractions. This clonotype was obtained from a man between 18 and 29 years old who received the YFV17D yellow fever vaccine. Specimen: PBMCs, collected 15 days after the yellow fever booster vaccination. The V and J segments used are TRBV7-7 and TRBJ2-2; 8 junctional bases match TRBD2. The CDR3 region: CASSHHSGDTGELFF. The base sequence is TGTGCTAGCAGCCATCATAGCGGGGATACCGGGGAGCTGTTTTTT.